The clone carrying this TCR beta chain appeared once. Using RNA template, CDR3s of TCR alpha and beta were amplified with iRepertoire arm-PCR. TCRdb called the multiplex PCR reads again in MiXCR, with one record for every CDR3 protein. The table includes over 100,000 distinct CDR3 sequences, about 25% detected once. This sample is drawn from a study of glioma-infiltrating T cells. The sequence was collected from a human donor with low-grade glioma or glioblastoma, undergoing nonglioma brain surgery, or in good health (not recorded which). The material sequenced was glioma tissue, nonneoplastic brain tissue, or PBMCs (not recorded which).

This CDR3 reads CVSSYSSGSNNEQFF. The CDR3 DNA follows: TGTGTTAGCAGTTACTCAAGCGGGAGTAACAATGAGCAGTTCTTC. V is TRBV6-6 and J is TRBJ2-1; 8 nucleotides match TRBD2. Germline values: CDR1 MNHNY, CDR2 SVGAGI (reference sequence). This CDR3 spans 15 amino acids.